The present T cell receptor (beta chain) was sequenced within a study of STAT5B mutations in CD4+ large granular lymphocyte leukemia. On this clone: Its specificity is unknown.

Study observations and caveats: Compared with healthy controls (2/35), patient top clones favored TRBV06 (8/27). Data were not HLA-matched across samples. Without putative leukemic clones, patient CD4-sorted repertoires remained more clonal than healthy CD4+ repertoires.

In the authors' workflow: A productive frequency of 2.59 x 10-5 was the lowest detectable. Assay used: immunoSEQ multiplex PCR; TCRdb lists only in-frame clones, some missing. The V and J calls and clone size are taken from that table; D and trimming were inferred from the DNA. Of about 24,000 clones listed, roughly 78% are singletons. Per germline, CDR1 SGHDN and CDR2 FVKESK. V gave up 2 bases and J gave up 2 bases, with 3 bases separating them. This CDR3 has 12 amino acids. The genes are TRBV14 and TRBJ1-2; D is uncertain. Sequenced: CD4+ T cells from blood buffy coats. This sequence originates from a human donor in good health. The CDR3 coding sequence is TGTGCCAGCAGCCAACAGAACTATGGCTACACCTTC. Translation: CASSQQNYGYTF.